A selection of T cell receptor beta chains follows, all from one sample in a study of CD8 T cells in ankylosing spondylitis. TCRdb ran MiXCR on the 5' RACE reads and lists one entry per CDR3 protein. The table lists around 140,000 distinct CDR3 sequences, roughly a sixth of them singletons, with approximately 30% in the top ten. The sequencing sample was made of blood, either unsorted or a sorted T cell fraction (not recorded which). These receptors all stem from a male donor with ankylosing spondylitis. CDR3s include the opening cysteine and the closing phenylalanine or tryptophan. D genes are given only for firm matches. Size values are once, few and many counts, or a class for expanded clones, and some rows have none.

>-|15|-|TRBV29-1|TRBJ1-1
CSVVVVSGFRTEAFF
TGCAGCGTTGTTGTAGTTTCGGGGTTTCGGACTGAAGCTTTCTTT
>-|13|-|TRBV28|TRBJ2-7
CASSYRAFYEQYF
TGTGCCAGCAGCTATCGGGCCTTCTACGAGCAGTACTTC
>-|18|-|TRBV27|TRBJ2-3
CASSPASDSLYSTDTQYF
TGTGCCAGCAGTCCTGCGAGTGACAGTCTATATAGCACAGATACGCAGTATTTT
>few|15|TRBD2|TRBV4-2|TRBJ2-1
CASRKELAAYNEQFF
TGTGCCAGCAGGAAGGAACTAGCGGCCTACAATGAGCAGTTCTTC
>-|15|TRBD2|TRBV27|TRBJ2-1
CASAVGTSGSNEQFF
TGTGCCAGCGCGGTGGGGACTAGCGGGAGTAATGAGCAGTTCTTC
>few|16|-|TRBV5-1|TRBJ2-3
CASSLYTSRSTDTQYF
TGCGCCAGCAGCTTGTATACTAGCCGAAGCACAGATACGCAGTATTTT
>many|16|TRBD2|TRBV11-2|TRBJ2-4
CASSWGVGTSLNIQYF
TGTGCCAGCAGCTGGGGGGTCGGGACTAGCCTAAACATTCAGTACTTC
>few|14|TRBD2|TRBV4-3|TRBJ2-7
CASSQLAGAGEQYF
TGCGCCAGCAGCCAGCTAGCGGGAGCGGGCGAGCAGTACTTC
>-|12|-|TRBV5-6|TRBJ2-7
CASSFERDEQYF
TGTGCCAGCAGCTTCGAGCGCGACGAGCAGTACTTC
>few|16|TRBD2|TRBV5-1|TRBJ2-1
CASSISTSGRNNEQFF
TGCGCCAGCAGCATCTCGACTAGCGGGAGGAATAATGAGCAGTTCTTC
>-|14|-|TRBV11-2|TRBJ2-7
CASSSAQAPYEQYF
TGTGCCAGCAGTTCGGCCCAGGCACCCTACGAGCAGTACTTC
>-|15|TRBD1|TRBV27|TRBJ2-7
CASRPMTGATYEQYF
TGTGCCAGCAGACCCATGACAGGGGCGACCTACGAGCAGTACTTC
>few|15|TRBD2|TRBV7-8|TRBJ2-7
CASSLAGLAGDEQYF
TGTGCCAGCAGCTTAGCCGGACTAGCGGGAGACGAGCAGTACTTC
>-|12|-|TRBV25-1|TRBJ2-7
CASSESGYEQYF
TGTGCCAGCAGTGAATCGGGTTACGAGCAGTACTTC
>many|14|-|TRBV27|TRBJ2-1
CASSLGASFNEQFF
TGTGCCAGCAGCTTGGGGGCTAGTTTCAATGAGCAGTTCTTC